This TCR beta chain came from a study of shared clonotypes between healthy human individuals. CDR1 and CDR2 (germline): SGHRS, YFSETQ. J gave up 10 bases and V 2 bases, and 3 bases lay outside the gene matches. The CDR3 is 13 residues long. Over several immunoSEQ plates, each subset's genomic DNA was distributed in even portions. Here immunoSEQ multiplex PCR was the method, and the copy in TCRdb shows in-frame clones only, minus some. The table lists 2,500,000 or so clones, 93% of them singletons. This clone was picked up one time. This TCR was recovered from a man aged 18 to 29 in good health. Some clones in this sample may be carry-over from other donors' samples. The sequencing input was naive CD4+ T cells from PBMCs. Documented subset: CD45RA+ positively selected. This chain links TRBV5-1 with TRBJ1-6; the match to TRBD1 covers 7 bases. The CDR3 sequence is CASSLQGRSPLHF. The CDR3 bases are TGCGCCAGCAGCTTACAGGGGAGATCACCCCTCCACTTT.